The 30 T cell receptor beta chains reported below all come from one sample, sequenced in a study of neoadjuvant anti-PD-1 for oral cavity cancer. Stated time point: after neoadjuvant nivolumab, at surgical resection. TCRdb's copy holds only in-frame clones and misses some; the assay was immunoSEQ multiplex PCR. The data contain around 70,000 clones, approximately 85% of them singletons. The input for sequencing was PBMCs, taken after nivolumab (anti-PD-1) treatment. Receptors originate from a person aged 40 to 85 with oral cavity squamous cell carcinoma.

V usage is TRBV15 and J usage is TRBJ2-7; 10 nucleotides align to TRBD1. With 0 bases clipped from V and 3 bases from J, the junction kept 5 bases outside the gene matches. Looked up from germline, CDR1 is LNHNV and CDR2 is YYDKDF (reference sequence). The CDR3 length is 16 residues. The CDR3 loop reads CATSRDQDRGIYEQYF. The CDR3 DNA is TGTGCCACCAGCAGAGATCAGGACAGGGGGATCTACGAGCAGTACTTC. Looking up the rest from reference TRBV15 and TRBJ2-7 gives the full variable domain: DAMVIQNPRYQVTQFGKPVTLSCSQTLNHNVMYWYQQKSSQAPKLLFHYYDKDFNNEADTPDNFQSRRPNTSFCFLDIRSPGLGDTAMYLCATSRDQDRGIYEQYFGPGTRLTVT.

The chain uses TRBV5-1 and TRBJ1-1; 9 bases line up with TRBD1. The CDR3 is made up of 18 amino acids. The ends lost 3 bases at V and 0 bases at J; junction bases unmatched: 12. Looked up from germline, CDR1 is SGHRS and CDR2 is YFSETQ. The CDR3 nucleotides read TGCGCCAGCAGCTCGACGGGGACAGGGAGGGGGATGAACACTGAAGCTTTCTTT. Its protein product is CASSSTGTGRGMNTEAFF.

CDR3 bases: TGCGCCAGCAGCTTGTCCGGGACTAGAAGCAGCGGGGAGCTGTTTTTT. It is translated as CASSLSGTRSSGELFF. This sequence joins TRBV5-1 and TRBJ2-2; 8 bases are a match to TRBD2. This CDR3 comprises 16 residues. The junction had 9 bases not matched to a gene; V was cut back by 1 base and J by 7 bases. Germline V CDR1 and CDR2: SGHRS, YFSETQ.

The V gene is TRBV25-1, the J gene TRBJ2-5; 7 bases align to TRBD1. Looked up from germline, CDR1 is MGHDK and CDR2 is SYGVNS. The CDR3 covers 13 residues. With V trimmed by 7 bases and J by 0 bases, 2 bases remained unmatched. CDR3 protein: CASKQGYQETQYF. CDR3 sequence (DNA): TGTGCCAGCAAACAGGGGTACCAAGAGACCCAGTACTTC.

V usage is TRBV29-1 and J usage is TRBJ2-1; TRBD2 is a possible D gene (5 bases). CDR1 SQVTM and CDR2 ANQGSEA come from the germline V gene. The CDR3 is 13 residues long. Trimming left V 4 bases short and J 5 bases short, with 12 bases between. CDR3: CSVVGSADNEQFF. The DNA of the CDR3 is TGCAGCGTTGTTGGTAGCGCCGACAATGAGCAGTTCTTC.

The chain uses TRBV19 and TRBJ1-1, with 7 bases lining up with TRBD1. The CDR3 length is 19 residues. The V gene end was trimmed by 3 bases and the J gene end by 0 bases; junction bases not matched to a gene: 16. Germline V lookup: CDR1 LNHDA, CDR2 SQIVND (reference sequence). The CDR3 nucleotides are TGTGCCAGTAGTATTAAACCGGGACAGCGTATTACTATGAACACTGAAGCTTTCTTT. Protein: CASSIKPGQRITMNTEAFF.

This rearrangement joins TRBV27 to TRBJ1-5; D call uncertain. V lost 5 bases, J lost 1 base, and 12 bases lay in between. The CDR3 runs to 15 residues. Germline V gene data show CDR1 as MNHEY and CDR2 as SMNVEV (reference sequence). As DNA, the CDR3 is TGTGCCAGCAGTCCCCCGGGTCTAAGCAATCAGCCCCAGCATTTT. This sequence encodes CASSPPGLSNQPQHF.

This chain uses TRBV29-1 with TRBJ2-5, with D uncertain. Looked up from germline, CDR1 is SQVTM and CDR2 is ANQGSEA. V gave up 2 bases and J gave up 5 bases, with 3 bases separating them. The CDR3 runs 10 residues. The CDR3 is CSVELETQYF. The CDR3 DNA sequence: TGCAGCGTTGAACTGGAGACCCAGTACTTC.

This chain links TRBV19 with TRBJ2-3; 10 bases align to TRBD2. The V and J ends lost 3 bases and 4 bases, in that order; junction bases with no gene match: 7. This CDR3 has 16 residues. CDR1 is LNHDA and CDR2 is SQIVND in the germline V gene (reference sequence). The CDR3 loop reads CASSMASGRIADTQYF. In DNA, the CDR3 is TGTGCCAGTAGTATGGCTAGCGGGAGAATCGCAGATACGCAGTATTTT.

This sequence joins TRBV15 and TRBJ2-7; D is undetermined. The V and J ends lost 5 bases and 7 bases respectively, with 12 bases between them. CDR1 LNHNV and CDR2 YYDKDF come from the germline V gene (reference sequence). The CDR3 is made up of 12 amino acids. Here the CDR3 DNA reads TGTGCCACCAGCGTGCCCCTAGGGGAGCAGTACTTC. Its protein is CATSVPLGEQYF.

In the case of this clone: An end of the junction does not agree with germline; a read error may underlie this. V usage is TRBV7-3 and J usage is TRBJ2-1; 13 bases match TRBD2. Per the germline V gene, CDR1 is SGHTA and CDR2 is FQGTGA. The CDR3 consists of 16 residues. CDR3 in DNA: TGTGCCAGCAGCTTAGGGGGGGCCGGGACTAGCGGGACACAGATCTTC. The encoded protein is CASSLGGAGTSGTQIF.

CDR3 protein: CSVDVRGGSYNEQFF. The CDR3, as DNA: TGCAGCGTTGATGTGAGGGGGGGCTCCTACAATGAGCAGTTCTTC. The J gene is TRBJ2-1, the V gene TRBV29-1, with D perhaps TRBD2 (7 bases). V was trimmed by 3 bases and J by 0 bases, leaving 12 bases between them. The CDR3 is 15 residues long. Germline V lookup: CDR1 SQVTM, CDR2 ANQGSEA.

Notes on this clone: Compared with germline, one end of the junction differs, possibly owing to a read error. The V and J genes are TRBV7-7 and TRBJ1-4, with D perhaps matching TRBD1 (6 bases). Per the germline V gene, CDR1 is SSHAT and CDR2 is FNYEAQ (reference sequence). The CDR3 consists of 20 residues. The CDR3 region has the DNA TGTGCTAGCAGCCTAGGGGGGGTAACGGGGTCTCACCTTCTTACCGAAAAACTGTTTTTT. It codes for CASSLGGVTGSHLLTEKLFF.

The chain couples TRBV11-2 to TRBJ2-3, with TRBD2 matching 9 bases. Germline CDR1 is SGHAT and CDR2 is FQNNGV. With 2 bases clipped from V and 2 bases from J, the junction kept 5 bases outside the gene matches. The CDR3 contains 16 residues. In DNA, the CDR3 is TGTGCCAGCAGCTTAACACTAGCGGGCGCCACAGATACGCAGTATTTT. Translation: CASSLTLAGATDTQYF.

The DNA for the CDR3 is TGCAGCGTTGGACTCGGTGGAGGTACGCAGTATTTT. Its protein is CSVGLGGGTQYF. The chain employs TRBV29-1 and TRBJ2-3, with D possibly matching TRBD2 (5 bases). Germline values: CDR1 SQVTM, CDR2 ANQGSEA. V lost 4 bases and J 8 bases, leaving 13 bases between the germline ends. CDR3 length equals 12 residues.

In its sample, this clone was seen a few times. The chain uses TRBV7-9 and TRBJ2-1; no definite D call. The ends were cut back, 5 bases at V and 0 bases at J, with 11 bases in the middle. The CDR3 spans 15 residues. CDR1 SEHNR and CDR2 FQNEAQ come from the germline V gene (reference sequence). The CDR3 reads CASSPGRSSYNEQFF. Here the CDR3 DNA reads TGTGCCAGCAGCCCCGGCAGGAGCTCCTACAATGAGCAGTTCTTC.

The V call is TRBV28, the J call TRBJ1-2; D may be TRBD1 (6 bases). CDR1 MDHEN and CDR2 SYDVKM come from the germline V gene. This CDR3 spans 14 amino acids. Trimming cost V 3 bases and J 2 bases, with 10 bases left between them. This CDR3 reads CASSFPGVNYGYTF. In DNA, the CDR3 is TGTGCCAGCAGTTTTCCAGGGGTCAACTATGGCTACACCTTC.

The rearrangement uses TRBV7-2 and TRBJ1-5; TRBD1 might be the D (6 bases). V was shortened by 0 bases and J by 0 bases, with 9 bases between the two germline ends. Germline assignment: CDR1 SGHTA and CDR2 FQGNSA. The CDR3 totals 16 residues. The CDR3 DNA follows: TGTGCCAGCAGCTTAGCGGGCAGGGGTAGCAATCAGCCCCAGCATTTT. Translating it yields CASSLAGRGSNQPQHF.

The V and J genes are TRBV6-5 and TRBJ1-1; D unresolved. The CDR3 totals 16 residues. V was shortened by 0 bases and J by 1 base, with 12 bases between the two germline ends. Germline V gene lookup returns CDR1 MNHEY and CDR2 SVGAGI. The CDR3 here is CASSYSPFPGNTEAFF. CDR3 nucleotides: TGTGCCAGCAGTTACTCCCCCTTCCCTGGGAACACTGAAGCTTTCTTT.

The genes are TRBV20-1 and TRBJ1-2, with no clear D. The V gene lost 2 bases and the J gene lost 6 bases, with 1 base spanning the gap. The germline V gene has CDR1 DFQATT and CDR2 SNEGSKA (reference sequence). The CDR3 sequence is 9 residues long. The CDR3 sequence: CSARNGYTF. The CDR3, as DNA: TGCAGTGCTAGAAATGGCTACACCTTC.

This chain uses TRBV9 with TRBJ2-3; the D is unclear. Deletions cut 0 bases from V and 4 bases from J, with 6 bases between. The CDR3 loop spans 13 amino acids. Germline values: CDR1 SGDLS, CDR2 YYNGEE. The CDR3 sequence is CASSVGVADTQYF. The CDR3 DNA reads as TGTGCCAGCAGCGTAGGGGTAGCAGATACGCAGTATTTT. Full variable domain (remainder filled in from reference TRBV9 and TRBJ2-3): DSGVTQTPKHLITATGQRVTLRCSPRSGDLSVYWYQQSLDQGLQFLIQYYNGEERAKGNILERFSAQQFPDLHSELNLSSLELGDSALYFCASSVGVADTQYFGPGTRLTVL.

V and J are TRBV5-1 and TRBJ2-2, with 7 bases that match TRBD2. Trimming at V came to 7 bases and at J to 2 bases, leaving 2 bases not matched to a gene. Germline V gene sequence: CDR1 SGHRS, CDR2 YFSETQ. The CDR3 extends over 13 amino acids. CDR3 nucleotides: TGCGCCAGCGGGGGGGATAACACCGGGGAGCTGTTTTTT. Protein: CASGGDNTGELFF.

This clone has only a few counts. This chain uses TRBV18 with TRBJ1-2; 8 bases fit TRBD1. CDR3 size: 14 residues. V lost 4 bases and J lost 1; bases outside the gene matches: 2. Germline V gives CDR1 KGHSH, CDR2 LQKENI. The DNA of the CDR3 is TGTGCCAGCTCACTGGACAGGGTTAACTATGGCTACACCTTC. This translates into CASSLDRVNYGYTF.

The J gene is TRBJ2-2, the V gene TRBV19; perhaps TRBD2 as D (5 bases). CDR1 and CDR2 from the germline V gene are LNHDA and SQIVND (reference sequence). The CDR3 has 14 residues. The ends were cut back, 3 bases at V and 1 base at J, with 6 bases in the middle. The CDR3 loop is CASSISVNTGELFF. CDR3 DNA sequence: TGTGCCAGTAGTATTAGCGTGAACACCGGGGAGCTGTTTTTT.

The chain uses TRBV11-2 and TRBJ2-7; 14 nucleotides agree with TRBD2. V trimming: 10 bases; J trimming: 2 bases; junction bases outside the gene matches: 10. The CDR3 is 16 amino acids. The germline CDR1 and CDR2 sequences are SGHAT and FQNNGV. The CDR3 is CATKGLAGVVPYEQYF. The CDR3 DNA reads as TGTGCCACCAAGGGACTAGCGGGAGTGGTACCCTACGAGCAGTACTTC.

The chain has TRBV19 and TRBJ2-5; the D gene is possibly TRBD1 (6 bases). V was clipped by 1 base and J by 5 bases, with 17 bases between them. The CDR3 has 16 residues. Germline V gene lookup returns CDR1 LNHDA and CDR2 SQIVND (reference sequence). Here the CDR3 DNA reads TGTGCCAGTAGTATAGGTGGACAGCGGACCCGGGAGACCCAGTACTTC. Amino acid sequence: CASSIGGQRTRETQYF.

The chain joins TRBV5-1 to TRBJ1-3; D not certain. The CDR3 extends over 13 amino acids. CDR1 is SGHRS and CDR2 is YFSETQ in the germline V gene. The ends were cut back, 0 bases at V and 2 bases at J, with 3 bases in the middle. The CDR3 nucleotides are TGCGCCAGCAGCTTGGACACTGGAAACACCATATATTTT. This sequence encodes CASSLDTGNTIYF.

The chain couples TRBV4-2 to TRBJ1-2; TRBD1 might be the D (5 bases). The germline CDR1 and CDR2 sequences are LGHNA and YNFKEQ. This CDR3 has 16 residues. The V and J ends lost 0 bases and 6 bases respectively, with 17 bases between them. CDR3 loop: CASSQDSASGPDGYTF. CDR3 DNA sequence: TGTGCCAGCAGCCAAGATTCTGCCTCAGGGCCCGATGGCTACACCTTC.

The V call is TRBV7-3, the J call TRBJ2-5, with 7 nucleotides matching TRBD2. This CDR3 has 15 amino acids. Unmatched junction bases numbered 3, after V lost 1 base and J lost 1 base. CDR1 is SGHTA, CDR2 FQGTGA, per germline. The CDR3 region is CASSLNGGGQETQYF. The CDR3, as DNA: TGTGCCAGCAGCTTAAACGGCGGGGGCCAAGAGACCCAGTACTTC.

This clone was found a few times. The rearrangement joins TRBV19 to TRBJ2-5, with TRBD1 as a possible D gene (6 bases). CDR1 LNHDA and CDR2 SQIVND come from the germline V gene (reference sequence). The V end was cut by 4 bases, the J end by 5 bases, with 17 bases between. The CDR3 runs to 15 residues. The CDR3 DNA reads TGTGCCAGTAGTACTACAGGGATGAGTGGGGAGACCCAGTACTTC. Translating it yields CASSTTGMSGETQYF.